Each of the 10 T cell receptor beta chains below was sequenced from the same sample in a study of vaccination effects on CD4 cells after COVID-19. Their target antigens are unknown. Sequenced by immunoSEQ multiplex PCR; TCRdb stores in-frame clones only, minus some. The sample holds 50,000 to 60,000 clones; approximately 80% are singletons and the top ten take around 3.3%. Once cultured for 10 days, the cells underwent separation to obtain CD4+ T cells. Sequenced here: CD4+ T cells from PBMCs cultured without peptide, sampled before COVID-19 vaccination. Receptors originate from a human donor who received a COVID-19 vaccine.

A few counts support this clone. The rearrangement joins TRBV2 to TRBJ2-3, with TRBD1 matching 11 bases. CDR1 and CDR2 from the germline V gene are SNHLY and FYNNEI. The junction had 8 bases not matched to a gene; V was cut back by 5 bases and J by 4 bases. The CDR3 covers 16 residues. The CDR3 sequence: CASSPGQGVGPDTQYF. The DNA for the CDR3 is TGTGCCAGCAGTCCGGGACAGGGGGTCGGTCCAGATACGCAGTATTTT.

The chain has TRBV7-2 and TRBJ2-5; a weak D match, TRBD2 (6 bases). The germline V gene encodes CDR1 SGHTA and CDR2 FQGNSA. This CDR3 comprises 16 residues. V lost 5 bases and J 5 bases, leaving 21 bases between the germline ends. CDR3 residues: CASSDRRRGHSETQYF. In nucleotides, the CDR3 is TGTGCCAGCAGCGACCGCCGGAGGGGCCATTCGGAGACCCAGTACTTC.

The chain links TRBV27 to TRBJ1-4; D may be TRBD1 (6 bases). Trimming took 5 bases from V and 7 from J, leaving 11 bases between them. Germline lookup yields CDR1 MNHEY and CDR2 SMNVEV (reference sequence). The CDR3 loop spans 13 amino acids. For the CDR3, the DNA is TGTGCCAGCAGTCGCAGGGGAATTGAAAAACTGTTTTTT. Translation: CASSRRGIEKLFF. Looking up the rest from reference TRBV27 and TRBJ1-4 gives the full variable domain: EAQVTQNPRYLITVTGKKLTVTCSQNMNHEYMSWYRQDPGLGLRQIYYSMNVEVTDKGDVPEGYKVSRKEKRNFPLILESPSPNQTSLYFCASSRRGIEKLFFGSGTQLSVL.

The chain couples TRBV24-1 to TRBJ2-1; D ambiguous. Trimming removed 2 bases at V and 10 bases at J, with 11 bases between. Germline CDR1 KGHDR, CDR2 SFDVKD. This CDR3 spans 13 amino acids. This CDR3 reads CATSDSSPAEQFF. In DNA, the CDR3 is TGTGCCACCAGTGATTCTTCGCCGGCGGAGCAGTTCTTC.

This chain connects TRBV6-6 to TRBJ2-2, with TRBD1 matching over 10 bases. V was pared by 5 bases and J by 2 bases, with 11 bases of the junction left unmatched. The CDR3 loop spans 18 amino acids. Germline CDR1 reads MNHNY; CDR2 reads SVGAGI (reference sequence). For the CDR3, the DNA is TGTGCCAGCAGTCGGGACAGGGGACTTAGGGGTAACACCGGGGAGCTGTTTTTT. This codes for CASSRDRGLRGNTGELFF.

The chain combines TRBV5-1 with TRBJ1-1; 10 bases match TRBD1. Germline assignment: CDR1 SGHRS and CDR2 YFSETQ. With 4 bases clipped from V and 7 bases from J, the junction kept 10 bases outside the gene matches. CDR3 size: 15 residues. The DNA for the CDR3 is TGCGCCAGCAGCCCCCGGGACAGGGGTCTAGATGAAGCTTTCTTT. Its protein product is CASSPRDRGLDEAFF. Complete variable domain (other parts from reference TRBV5-1 and TRBJ1-1): KAGVTQTPRYLIKTRGQQVTLSCSPISGHRSVSWYQQTPGQGLQFLFEYFSETQRNKGNFPGRFSGRQFSNSRSEMNVSTLELGDSALYLCASSPRDRGLDEAFFGQGTRLTVV.

The V call is TRBV6-5, the J call TRBJ1-5, with no clear D. Trimming left V 2 bases short and J 4 bases short, with 6 bases between. The length of the CDR3 is 13 residues. CDR1 is MNHEY and CDR2 is SVGAGI in the germline V gene. CDR3 amino acids: CASSYRVNQPQHF. The DNA for the CDR3 is TGTGCCAGCAGTTACAGGGTAAATCAGCCCCAGCATTTT.

V usage is TRBV9 and J usage is TRBJ1-2; no clear D gene. The CDR3 covers 14 residues. Germline CDR1 SGDLS, CDR2 YYNGEE. The germline V and J ends were trimmed by 0 bases and 5 bases, with 11 bases remaining between them. The CDR3 loop reads CASSVALTSYGYTF. CDR3 nucleotide sequence: TGTGCCAGCAGCGTAGCTTTGACCAGTTATGGCTACACCTTC.

This clone showed up just once. V usage is TRBV11-3 and J usage is TRBJ1-1; D is uncertain. Trimming stripped 3 bases from V and 1 base from J, with 6 bases between. From germline, CDR1 is SGHNT and CDR2 YENEEA. The CDR3 consists of 13 residues. CDR3: CASSFEQNTEAFF. The CDR3 coding sequence is TGTGCCAGCAGCTTCGAACAGAACACTGAAGCTTTCTTT. Combining the CDR3 with reference TRBV11-3 and TRBJ1-1 gives the whole variable domain EAGVVQSPRYKIIEKKQPVAFWCNPISGHNTLYWYLQNLGQGPELLIRYENEEAVDDSQLPKDRFSAERLKGVDSTLKIQPAELGDSAVYLCASSFEQNTEAFFGQGTRLTVV.

This clone was counted a few times. The chain is built from TRBV4-1 and TRBJ2-5, with D uncertain. Trimming pared 4 bases from V and 8 bases from J, leaving 14 bases between. Germline CDR1 is MGHRA and CDR2 is YSYEKL. CDR3 length: 13 amino acids. The DNA of the CDR3 is TGCGCCAGCAGCCCCCCAGACGGCAGCACCCAGTACTTC. Residues: CASSPPDGSTQYF.